This TCR beta chain was retrieved from a study of radiation and T cells in renal cell carcinoma. Broader study findings: From baseline, blood top tumor clonotypes peaked at 2 weeks post-radiation.

As to time point: blood 2 weeks post-SBRT. Treatment described: 15 Gy SBRT to primary tumor, nephrectomy 4 weeks later. Clear cell pathology was present in this patient's renal cell carcinoma. The repertoire was sequenced with immunoSEQ multiplex PCR; TCRdb's copy has only in-frame clones and lacks some. The repertoire includes just over 150,000 clones, about nine tenths of them detected once, and roughly 13% sits in the top ten. The CDR3 loop spans 14 amino acids. The germline CDR1 and CDR2 sequences are MGHRA and YSYEKL. V dropped 6 bases and J dropped 3 bases, with 14 bases sitting between them. With regard to this clone: Its matching antigen is unknown.

The V and J genes are TRBV4-1 and TRBJ1-1, with D perhaps matching TRBD1 (6 bases). Source: blood, taken from a patient whose treatment included radiotherapy and nephrectomy. The origin of this receptor is a woman aged 45-59 years with renal cell carcinoma. The CDR3 loop is CASRYRESDTEAFF. CDR3 sequence (DNA): TGCGCCAGCAGATACAGGGAGTCGGACACTGAAGCTTTCTTT.